One sample yielded the 12 T cell receptor beta chains listed below, sequenced in a study of blood T cell repertoires in COVID-19. TCRdb keeps only in-frame clones here, not all; method: immunoSEQ multiplex PCR. The sample has some 180,000 clones, about 85% seen once. The specimen sequenced was PBMCs or T cells enriched from blood (not recorded which). The source of these receptors is a man aged 40-55 years who had recovered from COVID-19.

The rearrangement joins TRBV11-3 to TRBJ1-3; 7 bases map to TRBD1. The CDR3 length is 15 residues. Trimming removed 4 bases from V and 4 bases from J; junction bases left unmatched: 7. The germline CDR1 and CDR2 sequences are SGHNT and YENEEA. The CDR3 spells CASSSYDRAGNTIYF. CDR3 DNA: TGTGCCAGCAGCTCCTACGACAGGGCCGGAAACACCATATATTTT.

The V call is TRBV11-2, the J call TRBJ2-7, with D perhaps TRBD2 (5 bases). V lost 2 bases and J 7 bases, leaving 15 bases between the germline ends. Germline CDR1 is SGHAT and CDR2 is FQNNGV. The CDR3 is 14 amino acids. CDR3 in DNA: TGTGCCAGCAGCTTAAGCACCGGGAATAAGGAGCAGTACTTC. This encodes CASSLSTGNKEQYF.

CDR3 nucleotides: TGTGCCAGCAGTTACGGCAATGAGCAGTTCTTC. This translates into CASSYGNEQFF. The chain uses TRBV27 and TRBJ2-1; D is unclear. The CDR3 length is 11 residues. Trimming took off 4 bases at V and 6 bases at J, with 4 bases between the two ends. Germline V gene lookup returns CDR1 MNHEY and CDR2 SMNVEV (reference sequence).

This sequence joins TRBV5-1 and TRBJ1-6; D call uncertain. The germline V gene has CDR1 SGHRS and CDR2 YFSETQ. The CDR3 has 16 residues. V dropped 2 bases and J dropped 0 bases, with 9 bases sitting between them. CDR3 region: CASSLMPSSYNSPLHF. CDR3 nucleotides: TGCGCCAGCAGCTTAATGCCGAGCTCCTATAATTCACCCCTCCACTTT.

The chain is built from TRBV5-1 and TRBJ2-3, with D tentatively TRBD2 (5 bases). V was trimmed by 0 bases and J by 0 bases, leaving 8 bases between them. Germline values: CDR1 SGHRS, CDR2 YFSETQ. The CDR3 contains 15 residues. The CDR3 coding sequence is TGCGCCAGCAGCTTGGGACGGGGTAGCACAGATACGCAGTATTTT. Encoded protein: CASSLGRGSTDTQYF.

The gene calls are TRBV28 and TRBJ1-2, with D possibly being TRBD1 (6 bases). This CDR3 spans 13 amino acids. The germline gives CDR1 MDHEN, CDR2 SYDVKM. Trimming took 4 bases from V and 3 from J, leaving 9 bases between them. CDR3 region: CASSWTDYYGYTF. The CDR3 DNA reads as TGTGCCAGCAGTTGGACAGATTACTATGGCTACACCTTC.

The chain is built from TRBV14 and TRBJ1-2; D remains unclear. Germline CDR1 reads SGHDN; CDR2 reads FVKESK. Trimming cost V 8 bases and J 4 bases, with 11 bases left between them. The CDR3 length is 12 residues. The CDR3 nucleotides are TGTGCCAGCCATGGGGAGGGCTATGGCTACACCTTC. It yields the protein CASHGEGYGYTF.

The chain recombines TRBV10-3 with TRBJ1-2; D unclear. Deletions cut 4 bases from V and 0 bases from J, with 3 bases between. The V gene's germline CDR1 is ENHRY and CDR2 SYGVKD. The CDR3 runs to 12 residues. The CDR3 is CAISASNYGYTF. The DNA of the CDR3 is TGTGCCATCAGTGCATCTAACTATGGCTACACCTTC.

V is TRBV28 and J is TRBJ1-2, with D perhaps TRBD1 (6 bases). This CDR3 region has 17 residues. V lost 5 bases, J lost 5 bases, and 24 bases lay in between. Germline V gene sequence: CDR1 MDHEN, CDR2 SYDVKM. The CDR3 nucleotides are TGTGCCAGCAGTCTCCACACTGGACAGCCCGTTCATTATGGCTACACCTTC. This sequence encodes CASSLHTGQPVHYGYTF.

This sequence joins TRBV3-1 (or the pseudogene TRBV3-2) and TRBJ2-3; 8 positions match TRBD1. The CDR3 runs to 14 residues. J was trimmed by 0 bases and V by 4 bases; bases with no gene match: 0. Germline V gives CDR1 LGHDT, CDR2 YNNKEL (reference sequence). CDR3 bases: TGTGCCAGCAGCCGGGACAGGAGCACAGATACGCAGTATTTT. Translated: CASSRDRSTDTQYF.

The chain combines TRBV5-8 with TRBJ2-5; D is ambiguous. This CDR3 has 14 residues. The germline V gene has CDR1 SGHTS and CDR2 YDEGEE. V lost 0 bases to trimming and J lost 2 bases, with 8 bases between them. Here the CDR3 reads CASSLGYRQETQYF. The CDR3 DNA follows: TGTGCCAGCAGCTTGGGATACAGACAAGAGACCCAGTACTTC.

The chain combines TRBV10-2 with TRBJ2-2, with 9 bases aligning to TRBD1. The CDR3 has 15 residues. The germline V gene has CDR1 WSHSY and CDR2 SAAADI. The V and J ends lost 5 bases and 1 base, in that order; junction bases with no gene match: 2. The CDR3 loop reads CASSWDRVNTGELFF. Here the CDR3 DNA reads TGCGCCAGCAGTTGGGACAGGGTGAACACCGGGGAGCTGTTTTTT.